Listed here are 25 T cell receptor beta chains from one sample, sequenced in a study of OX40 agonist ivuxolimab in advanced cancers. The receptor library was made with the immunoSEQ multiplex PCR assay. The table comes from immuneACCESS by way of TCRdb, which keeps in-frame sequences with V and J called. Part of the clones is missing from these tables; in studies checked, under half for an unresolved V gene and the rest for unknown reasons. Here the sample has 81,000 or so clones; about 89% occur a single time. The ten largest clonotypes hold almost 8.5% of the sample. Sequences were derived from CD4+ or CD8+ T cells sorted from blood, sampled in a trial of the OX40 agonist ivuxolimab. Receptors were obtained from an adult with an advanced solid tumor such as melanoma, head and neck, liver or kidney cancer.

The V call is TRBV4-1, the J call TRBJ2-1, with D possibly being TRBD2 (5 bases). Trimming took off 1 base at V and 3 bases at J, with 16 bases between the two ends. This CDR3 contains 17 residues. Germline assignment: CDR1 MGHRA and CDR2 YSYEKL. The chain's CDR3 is CASSQVLGLRDYNEQFF. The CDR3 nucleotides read TGCGCCAGCAGCCAAGTACTCGGACTGAGAGACTACAATGAGCAGTTCTTC.

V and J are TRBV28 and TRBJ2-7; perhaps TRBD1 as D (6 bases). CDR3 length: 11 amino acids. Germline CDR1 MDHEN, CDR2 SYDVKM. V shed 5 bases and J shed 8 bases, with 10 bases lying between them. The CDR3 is CASSLQGKQYF. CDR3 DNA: TGTGCCAGCAGTCTACAGGGAAAGCAGTACTTC. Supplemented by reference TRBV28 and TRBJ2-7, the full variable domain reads DVKVTQSSRYLVKRTGEKVFLECVQDMDHENMFWYRQDPGLGLRLIYFSYDVKMKEKGDIPEGYSVSREKKERFSLILESASTNQTSMYLCASSLQGKQYFGPGTRLTVT.

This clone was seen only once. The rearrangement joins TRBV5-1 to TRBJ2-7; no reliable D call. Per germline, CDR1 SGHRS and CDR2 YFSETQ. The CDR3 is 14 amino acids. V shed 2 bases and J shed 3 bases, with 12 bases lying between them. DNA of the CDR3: TGCGCCAGCAGCTTTGTGTCAGGTTTCTACGAGCAGTACTTC. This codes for CASSFVSGFYEQYF.

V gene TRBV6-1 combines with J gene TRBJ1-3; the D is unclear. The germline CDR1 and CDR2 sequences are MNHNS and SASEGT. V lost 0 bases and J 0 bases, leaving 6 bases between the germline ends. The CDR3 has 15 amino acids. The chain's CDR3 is CASSEAWFSGNTIYF. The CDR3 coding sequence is TGTGCCAGCAGTGAAGCGTGGTTCTCTGGAAACACCATATATTTT.

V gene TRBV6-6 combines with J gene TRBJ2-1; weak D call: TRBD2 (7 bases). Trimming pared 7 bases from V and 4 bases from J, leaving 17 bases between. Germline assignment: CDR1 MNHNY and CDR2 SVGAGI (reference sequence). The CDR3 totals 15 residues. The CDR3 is CASTKEGGAYNEQFF. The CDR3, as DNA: TGTGCCAGCACCAAAGAGGGGGGGGCTTACAATGAGCAGTTCTTC.

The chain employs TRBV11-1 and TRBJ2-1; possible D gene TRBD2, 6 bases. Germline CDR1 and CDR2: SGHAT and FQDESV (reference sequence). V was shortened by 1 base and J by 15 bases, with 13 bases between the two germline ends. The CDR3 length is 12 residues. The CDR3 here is CASSLGGLFRFF. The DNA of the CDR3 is TGTGCCAGCAGCTTAGGGGGACTCTTTAGGTTCTTC.

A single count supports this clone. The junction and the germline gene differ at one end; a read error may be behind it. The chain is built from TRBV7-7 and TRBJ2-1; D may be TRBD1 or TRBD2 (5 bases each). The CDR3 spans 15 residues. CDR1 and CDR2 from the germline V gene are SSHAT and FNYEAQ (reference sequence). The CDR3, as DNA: TGTGCTAGCAGCTCGGGACGGAACGCCATCAATGAGCAGTTCTTC. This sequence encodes CASSSGRNAINEQFF.

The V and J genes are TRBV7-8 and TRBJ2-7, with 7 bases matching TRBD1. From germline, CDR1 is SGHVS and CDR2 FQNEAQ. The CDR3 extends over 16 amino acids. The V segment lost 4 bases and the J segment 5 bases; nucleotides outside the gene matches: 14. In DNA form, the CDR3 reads TGTGCCAGCAGCTCCTTAATTCGGACAGGTCCTAACGAGCAGTACTTC. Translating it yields CASSSLIRTGPNEQYF.

The CDR3 DNA sequence: TGTGCCAGCAGCCCCCGGACAGGGGGCCGATATAATTCACCCCTCCACTTT. The encoded protein is CASSPRTGGRYNSPLHF. This chain uses TRBV9 with TRBJ1-6; 11 nucleotides agree with TRBD1. CDR1 is SGDLS, CDR2 YYNGEE, per germline. V dropped 4 bases and J dropped 4; count of bases not matched to a gene: 7. This CDR3 is built from 17 residues.

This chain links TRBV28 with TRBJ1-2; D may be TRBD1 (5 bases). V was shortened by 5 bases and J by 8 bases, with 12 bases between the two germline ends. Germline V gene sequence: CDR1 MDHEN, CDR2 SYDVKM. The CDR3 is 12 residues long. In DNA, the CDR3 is TGTGCCAGCAGTCCTTCTGGGGGGGGCTACACCTTC. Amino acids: CASSPSGGGYTF.

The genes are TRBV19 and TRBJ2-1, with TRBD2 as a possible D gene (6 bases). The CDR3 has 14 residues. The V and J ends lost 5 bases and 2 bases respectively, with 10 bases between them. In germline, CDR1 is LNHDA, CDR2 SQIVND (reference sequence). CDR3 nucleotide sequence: TGTGCCAGTAGTTGGGGGGAGACCTACAATGAGCAGTTCTTC. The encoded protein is CASSWGETYNEQFF.

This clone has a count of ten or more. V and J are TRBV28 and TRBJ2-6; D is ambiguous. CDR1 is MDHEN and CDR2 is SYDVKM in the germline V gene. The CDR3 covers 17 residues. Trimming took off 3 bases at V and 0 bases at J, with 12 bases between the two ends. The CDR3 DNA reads TGTGCCAGCAGTTTCGGCAGCGCGATCTCTGGGGCCAACGTCCTGACTTTC. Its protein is CASSFGSAISGANVLTF.

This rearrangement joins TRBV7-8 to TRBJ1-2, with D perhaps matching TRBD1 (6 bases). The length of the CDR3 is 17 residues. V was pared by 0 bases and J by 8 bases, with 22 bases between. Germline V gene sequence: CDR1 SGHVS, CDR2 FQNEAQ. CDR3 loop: CASSLAYIGTGIKGYTF. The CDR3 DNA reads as TGTGCCAGCAGCTTAGCCTATATAGGTACAGGGATAAAGGGCTACACCTTC.

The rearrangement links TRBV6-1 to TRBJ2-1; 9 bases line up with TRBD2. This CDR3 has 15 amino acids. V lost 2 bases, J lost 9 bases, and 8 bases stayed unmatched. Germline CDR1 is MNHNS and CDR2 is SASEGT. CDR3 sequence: CASSELAGEQGEQFF. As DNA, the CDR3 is TGTGCCAGCAGTGAATTAGCGGGGGAGCAGGGTGAGCAGTTCTTC.

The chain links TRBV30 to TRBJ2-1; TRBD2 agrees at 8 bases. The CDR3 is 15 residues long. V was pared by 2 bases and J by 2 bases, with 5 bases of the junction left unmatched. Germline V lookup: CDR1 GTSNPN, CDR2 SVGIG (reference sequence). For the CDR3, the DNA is TGTGCCTGGAGTCCCGGACTAGCTGCCTACAATGAGCAGTTCTTC. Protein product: CAWSPGLAAYNEQFF. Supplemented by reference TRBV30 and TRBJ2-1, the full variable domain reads SQTIHQWPATLVQPVGSPLSLECTVEGTSNPNLYWYRQAAGRGLQLLFYSVGIGQISSEVPQNLSASRPQDRQFILSSKKLLLSDSGFYLCAWSPGLAAYNEQFFGPGTRLTVL.

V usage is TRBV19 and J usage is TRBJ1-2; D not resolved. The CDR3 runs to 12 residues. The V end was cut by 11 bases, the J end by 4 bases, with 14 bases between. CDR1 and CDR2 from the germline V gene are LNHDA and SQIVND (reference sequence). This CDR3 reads CACRAGLYGYTF. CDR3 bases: TGTGCCTGTCGTGCAGGCCTCTATGGCTACACCTTC. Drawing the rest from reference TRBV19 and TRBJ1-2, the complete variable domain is DGGITQSPKYLFRKEGQNVTLSCEQNLNHDAMYWYRQDPGQGLRLIYYSQIVNDFQKGDIAEGYSVSREKKESFPLTVTSAQKNPTAFYLCACRAGLYGYTFGSGTRLTVV.

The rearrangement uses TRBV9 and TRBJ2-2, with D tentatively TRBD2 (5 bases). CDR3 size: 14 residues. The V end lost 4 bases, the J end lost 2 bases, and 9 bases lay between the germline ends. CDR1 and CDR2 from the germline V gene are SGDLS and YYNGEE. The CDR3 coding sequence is TGTGCCAGCAGCCTAGAGGGAAACACCGGGGAGCTGTTTTTT. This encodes CASSLEGNTGELFF. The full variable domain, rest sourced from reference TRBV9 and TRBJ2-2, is DSGVTQTPKHLITATGQRVTLRCSPRSGDLSVYWYQQSLDQGLQFLIQYYNGEERAKGNILERFSAQQFPDLHSELNLSSLELGDSALYFCASSLEGNTGELFFGEGSRLTVL.

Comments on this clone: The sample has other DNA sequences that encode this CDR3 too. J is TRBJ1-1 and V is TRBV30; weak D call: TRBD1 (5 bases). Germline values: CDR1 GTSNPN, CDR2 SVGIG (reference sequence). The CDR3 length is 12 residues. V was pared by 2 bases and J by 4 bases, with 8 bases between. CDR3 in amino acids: CAWSWGGTEAFF. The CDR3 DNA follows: TGTGCCTGGAGTTGGGGGGGCACTGAAGCTTTCTTT. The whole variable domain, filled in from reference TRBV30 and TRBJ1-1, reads SQTIHQWPATLVQPVGSPLSLECTVEGTSNPNLYWYRQAAGRGLQLLFYSVGIGQISSEVPQNLSASRPQDRQFILSSKKLLLSDSGFYLCAWSWGGTEAFFGQGTRLTVV.

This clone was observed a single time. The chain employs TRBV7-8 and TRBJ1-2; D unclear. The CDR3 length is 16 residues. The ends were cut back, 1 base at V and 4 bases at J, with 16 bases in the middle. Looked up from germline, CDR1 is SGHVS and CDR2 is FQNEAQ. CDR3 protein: CASSLVVGSRSYGYTF. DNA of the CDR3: TGTGCCAGCAGCTTAGTCGTGGGCAGCCGGAGCTATGGCTACACCTTC.

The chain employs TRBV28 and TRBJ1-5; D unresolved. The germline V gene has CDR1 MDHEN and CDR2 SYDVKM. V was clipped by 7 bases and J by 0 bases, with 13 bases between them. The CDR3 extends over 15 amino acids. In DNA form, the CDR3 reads TGTGCCAGCAAACTCGACGGGTATAGCAATCAGCCCCAGCATTTT. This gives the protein CASKLDGYSNQPQHF.

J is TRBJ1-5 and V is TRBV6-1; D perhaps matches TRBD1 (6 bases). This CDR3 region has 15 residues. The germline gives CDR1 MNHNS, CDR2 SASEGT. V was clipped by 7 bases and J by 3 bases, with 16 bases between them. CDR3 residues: CASTADSPHNQPQHF. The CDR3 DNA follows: TGTGCCAGCACTGCGGACAGCCCCCACAATCAGCCCCAGCATTTT.

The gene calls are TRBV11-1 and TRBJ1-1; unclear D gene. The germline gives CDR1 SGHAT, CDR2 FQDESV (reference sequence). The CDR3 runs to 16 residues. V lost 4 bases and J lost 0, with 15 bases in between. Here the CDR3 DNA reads TGTGCCAGCAGCTCACCCCAAGACGGAATGAACACTGAAGCTTTCTTT. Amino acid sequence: CASSSPQDGMNTEAFF.

CDR3 nucleotides: TGTGCCAGCAGCATAGGACAGGGCTGGGAGCAGTTCTTC. It is translated as CASSIGQGWEQFF. V is TRBV11-2 and J is TRBJ2-1; 8 bases agree with TRBD1. This CDR3 spans 13 amino acids. CDR1 is SGHAT, CDR2 FQNNGV, per germline. Losses at the gene ends were 5 bases for V and 10 bases for J; bases not matched to a gene: 7.

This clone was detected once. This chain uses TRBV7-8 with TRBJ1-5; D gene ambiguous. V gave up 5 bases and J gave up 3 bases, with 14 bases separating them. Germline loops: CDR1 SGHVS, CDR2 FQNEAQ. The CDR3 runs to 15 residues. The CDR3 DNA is TGTGCCAGCAGCAAAGCGGCGGGGAACAATCAGCCCCAGCATTTT. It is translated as CASSKAAGNNQPQHF. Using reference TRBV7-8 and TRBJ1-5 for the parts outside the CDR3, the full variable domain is GAGVSQSPRYKVAKRGQDVALRCDPISGHVSLFWYQQALGQGPEFLTYFQNEAQLDKSGLPSDRFFAERPEGSVSTLKIQRTQQEDSAVYLCASSKAAGNNQPQHFGDGTRLSIL.

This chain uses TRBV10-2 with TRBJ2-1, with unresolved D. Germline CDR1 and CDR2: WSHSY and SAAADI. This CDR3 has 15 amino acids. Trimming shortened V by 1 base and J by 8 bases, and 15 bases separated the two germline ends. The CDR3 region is CASSEYTTNNDEQFF. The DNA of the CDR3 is TGCGCCAGCAGTGAGTATACTACCAACAATGATGAGCAGTTCTTC.